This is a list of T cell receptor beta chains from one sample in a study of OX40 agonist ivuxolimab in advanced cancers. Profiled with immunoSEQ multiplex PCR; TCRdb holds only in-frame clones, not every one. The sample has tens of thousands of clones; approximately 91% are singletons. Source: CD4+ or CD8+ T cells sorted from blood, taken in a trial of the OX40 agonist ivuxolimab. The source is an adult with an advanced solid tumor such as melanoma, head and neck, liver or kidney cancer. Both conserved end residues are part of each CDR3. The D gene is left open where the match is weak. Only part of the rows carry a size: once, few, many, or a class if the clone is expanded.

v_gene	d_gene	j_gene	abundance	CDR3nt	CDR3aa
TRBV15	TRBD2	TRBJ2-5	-	TGTGCCACCAGCAGGGGGAGGGAGGTTTTTCTTGAGGAGACCCAGTACTTC	CATSRGREVFLEETQYF
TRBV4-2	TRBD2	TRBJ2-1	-	TGTGCCAGCAGCCAAGAAGCGGCTAGCGGGAGGTACAATGAGCAGTTCTTC	CASSQEAASGRYNEQFF
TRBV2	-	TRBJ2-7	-	TGTGCCAGCAGTCAGGCAGGGTACTCCTACGAGCAGTACTTC	CASSQAGYSYEQYF
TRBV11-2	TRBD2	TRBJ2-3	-	TGTGCCAGCAGCTTTCTAGCGGGAGGGTTTACAGATACGCAGTATTTT	CASSFLAGGFTDTQYF
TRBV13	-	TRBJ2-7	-	TGTGCCAGCAGCCTCGGGAGCAGGGGGTCCTACGAGCAGTACTTC	CASSLGSRGSYEQYF
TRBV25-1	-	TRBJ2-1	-	TGTGCCAGCAGCCCGGGGCCGAATGAGCAGTTCTTC	CASSPGPNEQFF
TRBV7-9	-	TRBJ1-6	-	TGTGCCAGCAGCTCGGGACCGATAAATTCACCCCTCCACTTT	CASSSGPINSPLHF
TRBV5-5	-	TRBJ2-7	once	TGTGCCAGCAGCTTGGATGACGGAGTCTACGAGCAGTACTTC	CASSLDDGVYEQYF
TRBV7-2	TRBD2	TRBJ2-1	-	TGTGCCAGCAGCTCCTACCGCCCTAGCGGGAGTGGGAATGAGCAGTTCTTC	CASSSYRPSGSGNEQFF
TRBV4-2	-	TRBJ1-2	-	TGTGCCAGCAGCCAAGATCGAGAAAGCGACTATGGCTACACCTTC	CASSQDRESDYGYTF
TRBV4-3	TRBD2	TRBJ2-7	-	TGCGCCAGCAGCCAAGATAGGGTAGCGGGAGGGTTGACCTACGAGCAGTACTTC	CASSQDRVAGGLTYEQYF
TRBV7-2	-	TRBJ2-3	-	TGTGCCAGCACCATGGACAGTAGGGTAGATACGCAGTATTTT	CASTMDSRVDTQYF
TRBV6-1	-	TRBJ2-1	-	TGTGCCAGCAGTGAACCCCGGGAGTTATCCTACAATGAGCAGTTCTTC	CASSEPRELSYNEQFF
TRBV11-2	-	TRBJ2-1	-	TGTGCCAGCAGCGTACGACTAGGGTCTGACAATGAGCAGTTCTTC	CASSVRLGSDNEQFF